The source of this T cell receptor (beta chain) is a study of T cells after yellow fever vaccination. Production of TCR cDNA was by 5'RACE template switching, which also added a universal primer site and UMIs. A single record per CDR3 protein comes from TCRdb applying MiXCR to the 5' RACE reads. The sample includes a few hundred thousand distinct CDR3 sequences, roughly 6.8% of them seen just once. This clonotype has more than one count but fewer than ten. The antigen remains unidentified. An end of the junction differs from the germline gene, which may be a read error. General study findings and limits: There was a possibility that FACS-sorted repertoires contained abundant clonotypes contaminating from the bulk population. Most clones from primary vaccination were detected again post-booster (just under 97% CD4, more than 85% CD8). Secondary responses were weaker yet peaked faster, day 5 versus 15.

CDR3 size: 8 residues. Germline V gene lookup returns CDR1 GTSNPN and CDR2 SVGIG (reference sequence). This TCR came from a man aged 30 to 39 who received the YFV17D yellow fever vaccine. The chain has TRBV30 and TRBJ1-2; D is undetermined. The sample here was CD4+ T cells sorted from PBMCs, taken on the day of the yellow fever booster vaccination. The CDR3 DNA reads TGTGGCTACGGGGAGCGGTTCTTC. Translated: CGYGERFF.